This T cell receptor beta chain appears in the sequencing data of a study of T-cell memory formation after mild COVID-19. TCRdb called the 5' RACE reads again in MiXCR, with one record for every CDR3 protein. Among a few hundred thousand distinct CDR3 sequences listed, approximately 15% were seen once. The V gene lost 1 base and the J gene lost 8 bases, with 10 bases spanning the gap. Germline assignment: CDR1 KGHDR and CDR2 SFDVKD. This CDR3 spans 13 amino acids. The TCR was taken from a man in his late teens or twenties who had mild COVID-19 (a few samples of this study predate the infection). Cell type and time point are not known. The sequencing sample was made of PBMCs or a T cell subset sorted from them (not recorded which). This chain joins TRBV24-1 and TRBJ1-2; D is perhaps TRBD1 (6 bases). CDR3 region: CATSDLGGCGYTF. Here the CDR3 DNA reads TGTGCCACCAGTGATTTAGGGGGATGCGGCTACACCTTC.